This T cell receptor (beta chain) is drawn from a study of T cell changes during pregnancy in multiple sclerosis. Germline-derived CDR1 and CDR2 are SGDLS and YYNGEE. This CDR3 has 15 amino acids. Germline trimming cut 0 bases from V and 3 bases from J; bases unmatched to any gene: 4. The method was immunoSEQ multiplex PCR; TCRdb's version includes in-frame clones alone and lacks a portion of them. The sample gives tens of thousands of clones, 85% to 95% of which show up once; around 2% is in the top ten. This rearrangement joins TRBV9 to TRBJ2-3; TRBD2 matches 7 bases. Sequences were derived from peripheral blood, sampled in the first trimester of pregnancy. This TCR was sampled from a female donor in good health, enrolled as a control in a pregnancy study. CDR3 sequence reads: CASSVVGGGTDTQYF. As DNA, the CDR3 is TGTGCCAGCAGCGTAGTCGGCGGGGGTACAGATACGCAGTATTTT.